A selection of T cell receptor beta chains follows, all from one sample in a study of blood T cell repertoires in COVID-19. Clones were sequenced by immunoSEQ multiplex PCR, and TCRdb holds only the in-frame ones, with some missing. This sample has around 100,000 clones, with 70% to 90% found just once. Sequences were obtained from peripheral blood. The receptor set was obtained from a human donor in a cohort sampled during active COVID-19. Each CDR3 is given with its conserved first and last residue.

TRBJ2-3,TRBV6-5,CATLSGSTDTQYF
TRBJ1-5,TRBV12-3/TRBV12-4,CASSFSGRQPQHF
TRBJ1-5,TRBV2,CASSDRLSNQPQHF
TRBJ1-6,TRBV3-1/TRBV3-2,CASSPGGGSPLHF
TRBJ1-2,TRBV27,CASSLSTGGDYGYTF
TRBJ2-1,TRBV6-6,CASTSGLYNEQFF
TRBJ1-1,TRBV28,CASRIALNTEAFF
TRBJ1-5,TRBV28,CASSARGGQPQHF
TRBJ1-2,TRBV29-1,CSVETGTGDIGNTF
TRBJ1-2,TRBV2,CASSAGLNYGYTF
TRBJ2-1,TRBV19,CASSPPGLASGRGEQFF
TRBJ1-2,TRBV28,CASIDGRQNGYTF
TRBJ1-4,TRBV25-1,CASPNEKLFF
TRBJ1-1,TRBV21-1,CASSNRVVTEAFF
TRBJ1-2,TRBV3-1/TRBV3-2,CASSSRADYYGYTF
TRBJ2-5,TRBV5-4,CASSIPAVDQETQYF
TRBJ1-2,TRBV2,CASSWIGQGVDGYTF
TRBJ2-5,TRBV2,CASSRMTSVETQYF
TRBJ2-2,TRBV9,CASSVGGSGYTGELFF
TRBJ2-1,TRBV29-1,CSVAGLAGVPYNEQFF
TRBJ2-1,TRBV6-2/TRBV6-3,CASSTRLGMFF
TRBJ1-5,TRBV2,CASSAGQGDQPQHF
TRBJ2-3,TRBV2,CASSADRVPDTQYF
TRBJ2-7,TRBV25-1,CASSRQGLAYEQYF
TRBJ2-3,TRBV5-1,CASSFRTSGILTPSTDTQYF
TRBJ2-3,TRBV1,CTSSPIVPTDTQYF
TRBJ2-7,TRBV30,CAWTGGGGLSYEQYF